What follows are 27 T cell receptor beta chains derived from one specimen sequenced in a study of OX40 agonist ivuxolimab in advanced cancers. The data were produced by immunoSEQ multiplex PCR, yet TCRdb's version contains in-frame clones alone and is incomplete. Of 50,000 to 60,000 clones in the sample, about nine tenths were seen once. The sequences come from CD4+ or CD8+ T cells sorted from blood, collected in a trial of the OX40 agonist ivuxolimab. These receptors were taken from an adult with an advanced solid tumor such as melanoma, head and neck, liver or kidney cancer.

The chain has TRBV10-3 and TRBJ2-3, with D maybe TRBD2 (6 bases). The CDR3 has 19 amino acids. Germline V gene sequence: CDR1 ENHRY, CDR2 SYGVKD. The V gene lost 3 bases and the J gene lost 0 bases, with 22 bases spanning the gap. CDR3 DNA sequence: TGTGCCATCAGTGATCAGGGACTCGGGGGAAGAGCTAGCACAGATACGCAGTATTTT. This encodes CAISDQGLGGRASTDTQYF.

The V gene is TRBV5-1, the J gene TRBJ1-1; D is ambiguous. Per the germline V gene, CDR1 is SGHRS and CDR2 is YFSETQ. Trimming removed 4 bases from V and 1 base from J, with 11 bases in between. This CDR3 has 14 residues. The CDR3, as DNA: TGCGCCAGCAGCCCGGGCGGGGAGAACACTGAAGCTTTCTTT. The encoded protein is CASSPGGENTEAFF.

The genes are TRBV28 and TRBJ2-5; tentatively, D is TRBD1 (5 bases). CDR3 length equals 12 residues. Trimming took 7 bases from V and 5 from J, leaving 11 bases between them. The V gene's germline CDR1 is MDHEN and CDR2 SYDVKM. This CDR3 reads CASNQGRETQYF. The CDR3 nucleotides read TGTGCCAGCAACCAGGGTCGGGAGACCCAGTACTTC.

V usage is TRBV15 and J usage is TRBJ2-7; TRBD1 aligns across 9 bases. After removal of 6 bases from V and 2 bases from J, the junction contained 8 bases not matched to a gene. The CDR3 covers 15 residues. Germline V lookup: CDR1 LNHNV, CDR2 YYDKDF (reference sequence). CDR3 protein: CATSTGTGRPYEQYF. DNA of the CDR3: TGTGCCACCAGTACGGGGACAGGGCGGCCCTACGAGCAGTACTTC. The complete variable domain, with remaining parts taken from reference TRBV15 and TRBJ2-7, reads DAMVIQNPRYQVTQFGKPVTLSCSQTLNHNVMYWYQQKSSQAPKLLFHYYDKDFNNEADTPDNFQSRRPNTSFCFLDIRSPGLGDTAMYLCATSTGTGRPYEQYFGPGTRLTVT.

The rearrangement links TRBV6-5 to TRBJ1-2; 8 bases are a match to TRBD1. V gave up 6 bases and J gave up 2 bases; unmatched junction bases: 5. Germline V lookup: CDR1 MNHEY, CDR2 SVGAGI. The CDR3 totals 14 residues. Here the CDR3 reads CASRTGQGNYGYTF. Written as DNA, the CDR3 is TGTGCCAGCAGAACTGGACAGGGAAACTATGGCTACACCTTC.

The chain recombines TRBV27 with TRBJ2-1, with 9 bases aligning to TRBD2. V gave up 0 bases and J gave up 0 bases; unmatched junction bases: 9. Germline CDR1 MNHEY, CDR2 SMNVEV (reference sequence). There are 19 residues in the CDR3. The CDR3 loop reads CASSLSYDLLAGSYNEQFF. DNA of the CDR3: TGTGCCAGCAGTTTATCGTACGATTTACTAGCGGGCTCCTACAATGAGCAGTTCTTC.

This clone was seen just once. The chain has TRBV11-3 and TRBJ2-1, with unresolved D. The V gene's germline CDR1 is SGHNT and CDR2 YENEEA. CDR3 length: 13 residues. The V end was cut by 3 bases, the J end by 7 bases, with 10 bases between. The CDR3 DNA is TGTGCCAGCAGCTTCTTTAATGGGAATGAGCAGTTCTTC. This encodes CASSFFNGNEQFF.

V is TRBV11-3 and J is TRBJ2-2, with 11 bases aligning to TRBD2. Trimming at V came to 6 bases and at J to 7 bases, leaving 4 bases not matched to a gene. The CDR3 has 14 residues. The V gene's germline CDR1 is SGHNT and CDR2 YENEEA. CDR3 nucleotide sequence: TGTGCCAGCAGACTAGCGGGAGATGTCGGGGAGCTGTTTTTT. It codes for CASRLAGDVGELFF.

This clone has only a few counts. This sequence joins TRBV4-1 and TRBJ2-1; D is unclear. Germline lookup yields CDR1 MGHRA and CDR2 YSYEKL. V dropped 4 bases and J dropped 8 bases, with 12 bases sitting between them. This CDR3 is built from 13 residues. The CDR3 loop is CASSLGFGDEQFF. The CDR3 nucleotides are TGCGCCAGCAGCCTAGGCTTCGGCGATGAGCAGTTCTTC.

The CDR3 region is CASSRTGGTEAFF. The CDR3 DNA follows: TGTGCCAGCTCACGAACCGGGGGCACTGAAGCTTTCTTT. This chain joins TRBV18 and TRBJ1-1; a weak D match, TRBD1 (5 bases). The CDR3 extends over 13 amino acids. The germline V gene encodes CDR1 KGHSH and CDR2 LQKENI. V lost 4 bases and J 4 bases, leaving 10 bases between the germline ends.

V is TRBV7-2 and J is TRBJ2-7; D is unclear. Deletions cut 2 bases from V and 2 bases from J, with 10 bases between. This CDR3 is 14 amino acids long. Germline-derived CDR1 and CDR2 are SGHTA and FQGNSA. Written as DNA, the CDR3 is TGTGCCAGCAGCTTATCCAGATTAGCCTACGAGCAGTACTTC. Its protein product is CASSLSRLAYEQYF.

This clone was seen only once. The rearrangement uses TRBV5-4 and TRBJ2-1; D is undetermined. V shed 4 bases and J shed 0 bases, with 14 bases lying between them. Germline V gene lookup returns CDR1 SGHNT and CDR2 YYREEE (reference sequence). This CDR3 has 16 residues. The CDR3 protein is CASSLGRDVSYNEQFF. The CDR3 DNA reads as TGTGCCAGCAGCCTGGGTCGAGACGTCTCCTACAATGAGCAGTTCTTC.

The rearrangement links TRBV5-4 to TRBJ2-5; D tentatively fits TRBD1 or TRBD2 (5 bases each). This CDR3 has 13 residues. The V end was cut by 2 bases, the J end by 4 bases, with 9 bases between. Per the germline V gene, CDR1 is SGHNT and CDR2 is YYREEE (reference sequence). The CDR3 protein is CASSFVGAETQYF. The CDR3 region has the DNA TGTGCCAGCAGCTTTGTCGGGGCAGAGACCCAGTACTTC. Full variable domain (missing parts from reference TRBV5-4 and TRBJ2-5): ETGVTQSPTHLIKTRGQQVTLRCSSQSGHNTVSWYQQALGQGPQFIFQYYREEENGRGNFPPRFSGLQFPNYSSELNVNALELDDSALYLCASSFVGAETQYFGPGTRLLVL.

The rearrangement links TRBV19 to TRBJ1-5; D uncertain. Looked up from germline, CDR1 is LNHDA and CDR2 is SQIVND (reference sequence). V gave up 1 base and J gave up 6 bases, with 13 bases separating them. This CDR3 is built from 15 residues. The CDR3 loop reads CASSIGNRQIQPQHF. In nucleotides, the CDR3 is TGTGCCAGTAGTATAGGGAACAGACAAATTCAGCCCCAGCATTTT.

J is TRBJ2-2 and V is TRBV18; D ambiguous. CDR1 and CDR2 from the germline V gene are KGHSH and LQKENI. The V and J ends lost 2 bases and 0 bases respectively, with 7 bases between them. The CDR3 is 15 amino acids. CDR3 sequence: CASSPERTNTGELFF. In nucleotides, the CDR3 is TGTGCCAGCTCACCAGAAAGAACGAACACCGGGGAGCTGTTTTTT.

The chain carries TRBV7-2 and TRBJ2-3; D ambiguous. CDR1 and CDR2 (germline): SGHTA, FQGNSA. The V and J ends lost 1 base and 1 base respectively, with 3 bases between them. This CDR3 contains 13 residues. In nucleotides, the CDR3 is TGTGCCAGCAGCTTAGTACGCACAGATACGCAGTATTTT. It yields the protein CASSLVRTDTQYF.

The V gene is TRBV13, the J gene TRBJ2-1, with TRBD1 matching over 7 bases. The CDR3 covers 13 residues. J was trimmed by 8 bases and V by 6 bases; bases with no gene match: 7. Germline V gives CDR1 PRHDT, CDR2 FYEKMQ (reference sequence). The CDR3 spells CASRLTGIDEQFF. CDR3 nucleotides: TGTGCCAGCAGGTTGACAGGGATCGATGAGCAGTTCTTC.

The rearrangement uses TRBV5-6 and TRBJ2-3; D possibly corresponds to TRBD2 (5 bases). CDR1 is SGHDT and CDR2 is YYEEEE in the germline V gene. The CDR3 runs 14 residues. The V end was cut by 4 bases, the J end by 0 bases, with 9 bases between. The CDR3: CASSPRTSTDTQYF. DNA for the CDR3: TGTGCCAGCAGCCCCCGGACTAGCACAGATACGCAGTATTTT.

The chain links TRBV7-9 to TRBJ1-2, with D tentatively TRBD1 (5 bases). V lost 2 bases to trimming and J lost 4 bases, with 11 bases between them. From germline, CDR1 is SEHNR and CDR2 FQNEAQ (reference sequence). This CDR3 has 14 amino acids. CDR3 coding DNA: TGTGCCAGCAGCTTATCCGCAGGGAGCTATGGCTACACCTTC. Amino acids: CASSLSAGSYGYTF.

The sample holds one count of this clone. V usage is TRBV7-8 and J usage is TRBJ2-1; TRBD2 aligns across 10 bases. The CDR3 is 15 amino acids. Trimming cost V 5 bases and J 4 bases; bases outside gene matches: 5. The germline CDR1 and CDR2 sequences are SGHVS and FQNEAQ. CDR3 amino acids: CASSPTSGAYNEQFF. CDR3 in DNA: TGTGCCAGCAGCCCAACTAGCGGGGCATACAATGAGCAGTTCTTC. The full variable domain, with the rest looked up from reference TRBV7-8 and TRBJ2-1, is GAGVSQSPRYKVAKRGQDVALRCDPISGHVSLFWYQQALGQGPEFLTYFQNEAQLDKSGLPSDRFFAERPEGSVSTLKIQRTQQEDSAVYLCASSPTSGAYNEQFFGPGTRLTVL.

The V and J genes are TRBV15 and TRBJ2-5; 12 bases fit TRBD2. Germline assignment: CDR1 LNHNV and CDR2 YYDKDF (reference sequence). The CDR3 extends over 17 amino acids. V was clipped by 3 bases and J by 4 bases; unmatched bases: 9. The CDR3, as DNA: TGTGCCACCAGCAGTTTCGTCGCTAGCGGGAGGGCAGAGACCCAGTACTTC. It encodes CATSSFVASGRAETQYF.

This chain uses TRBV6-1 with TRBJ1-2; D is ambiguous. This CDR3 has 10 residues. Deletions cut 6 bases from V and 2 bases from J, with 1 base between. The germline CDR1 and CDR2 sequences are MNHNS and SASEGT. CDR3 amino acids: CASRNYGYTF. Here the CDR3 DNA reads TGTGCCAGCAGGAACTATGGCTACACCTTC.

V and J are TRBV27 and TRBJ1-1, with a weak D call TRBD1 (6 bases). Per germline, CDR1 MNHEY and CDR2 SMNVEV (reference sequence). The ends were cut back, 7 bases at V and 9 bases at J, with 18 bases in the middle. The CDR3 covers 13 residues. CDR3 loop: CASTSNRESKAFF. CDR3 nucleotide sequence: TGTGCCAGCACCTCAAACAGGGAGTCGAAAGCTTTCTTT.

This chain joins TRBV20-1 and TRBJ1-2; D gene uncertain. V was trimmed by 7 bases and J by 4 bases, leaving 10 bases between them. Germline assignment: CDR1 DFQATT and CDR2 SNEGSKA (reference sequence). This CDR3 has 11 residues. In DNA, the CDR3 is TGCAGTGTCCCCGAGGGCTATGGCTACACCTTC. Its protein product is CSVPEGYGYTF.

This clone showed up just once. The chain has TRBV11-2 and TRBJ1-4; 10 bases are shared with TRBD1. The CDR3 loop spans 14 amino acids. The V segment lost 3 bases and the J segment 11 bases; nucleotides outside the gene matches: 6. Germline values: CDR1 SGHAT, CDR2 FQNNGV. The CDR3 DNA reads TGTGCCAGCAGCTTGGAGACAGGGGGCCTTAAACTGTTTTTT. Translating it yields CASSLETGGLKLFF.

This clone was observed a single time. The chain links TRBV30 to TRBJ1-1; D might be TRBD1 (5 bases). Germline lookup yields CDR1 GTSNPN and CDR2 SVGIG (reference sequence). The CDR3 consists of 12 residues. V lost 4 bases, J lost 8 bases, and 14 bases lay in between. In DNA form, the CDR3 reads TGTGCCTGGACACAGGTAAATAGGGAAGCTTTCTTT. This gives the protein CAWTQVNREAFF.

This clone was seen a few times. The same CDR3 can be traced to other DNA sequences in this sample. The gene calls are TRBV4-2 and TRBJ2-3; D might be TRBD2 (6 bases). V was shortened by 4 bases and J by 5 bases, with 16 bases between the two germline ends. Germline V gives CDR1 LGHNA, CDR2 YNFKEQ. This CDR3 has 15 residues. The CDR3 DNA follows: TGTGCCAGCAGCCTCCGTGGTAGCGGACTAGATACGCAGTATTTT. Translating gives CASSLRGSGLDTQYF.